This T cell receptor (beta chain) was captured in a study of technical replicates of blood from a handful of donors. Repertoires were generated with immunoSEQ multiplex PCR, while TCRdb's copy carries only in-frame clones and drops some. There are about 80,000 clones in the sample; 95% to 98% occur only once, and approximately 0.15% lies in the top ten. Germline loops: CDR1 SGDLS, CDR2 YYNGEE. CDR3 size: 15 residues. The V gene lost 4 bases and the J gene lost 0 bases, with 13 bases spanning the gap. The specimen sequenced was T cells isolated from PBMCs. This receptor was identified in a human donor in good health. The chain joins TRBV9 to TRBJ2-5; TRBD1 is a possible D gene (5 bases). The CDR3 loop is CASSRTSLYQETQYF. The DNA for the CDR3 is TGTGCCAGCAGCCGGACATCTTTGTACCAAGAGACCCAGTACTTC. The variable domain in full, completed from reference TRBV9 and TRBJ2-5, reads DSGVTQTPKHLITATGQRVTLRCSPRSGDLSVYWYQQSLDQGLQFLIQYYNGEERAKGNILERFSAQQFPDLHSELNLSSLELGDSALYFCASSRTSLYQETQYFGPGTRLLVL.